A single sample is the source of the 2 T cell receptor beta chains below, sequenced in a study of spatial heterogeneity in lung cancer. TCRdb ran MiXCR on the 5' RACE reads and lists one entry per CDR3 protein. The sample contains approximately 1,800 distinct CDR3 sequences, approximately 11% of which appear only once. The time point denotes: sample taken at primary tumor resection. This specimen consisted of normal lung tissue next to the tumor, obtained at surgery. The receptors originated from a female donor with early-stage non-small cell lung cancer.

This chain connects TRBV18 to TRBJ2-1; 7 nucleotides line up with TRBD2. Per germline, CDR1 KGHSH and CDR2 LQKENI. The CDR3 loop spans 13 amino acids. The V gene end was trimmed by 3 bases and the J gene end by 9 bases; junction bases not matched to a gene: 5. The CDR3 DNA sequence: TGTGCCAGCTCACCTACTAGCGCCAGTGAGCAGTTCTTC. Translated, it gives CASSPTSASEQFF.

This clonotype was counted a few times. The chain carries TRBV2 and TRBJ2-3; TRBD2 aligns across 8 bases. J lost 5 bases, V lost 6 bases, and 7 bases had no gene match. This CDR3 is built from 14 residues. The germline gives CDR1 SNHLY, CDR2 FYNNEI. The DNA for the CDR3 is TGTGCCAGCAGCCCGGAAACTAGCGGAGATACGCAGTATTTT. As protein: CASSPETSGDTQYF.